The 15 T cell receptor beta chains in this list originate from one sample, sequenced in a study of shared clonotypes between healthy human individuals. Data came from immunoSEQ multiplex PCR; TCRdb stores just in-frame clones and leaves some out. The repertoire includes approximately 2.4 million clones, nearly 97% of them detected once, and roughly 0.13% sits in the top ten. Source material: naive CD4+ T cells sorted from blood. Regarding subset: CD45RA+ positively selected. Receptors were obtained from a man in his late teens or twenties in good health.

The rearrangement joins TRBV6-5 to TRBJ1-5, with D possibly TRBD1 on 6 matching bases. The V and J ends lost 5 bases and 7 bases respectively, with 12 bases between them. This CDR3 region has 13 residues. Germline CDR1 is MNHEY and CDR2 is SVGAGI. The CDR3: CASSRGARQPQHF. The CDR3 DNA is TGTGCCAGCAGTAGGGGGGCCCGACAGCCCCAGCATTTT.

The CDR3 region is CATRMTGLTNYGYTF. The CDR3 DNA follows: TGTGCCACCAGGATGACAGGGCTTACTAACTATGGCTACACCTTC. The genes are TRBV15 and TRBJ1-2; TRBD1 matches 7 bases. CDR3 size: 15 residues. Unmatched junction bases numbered 7, after V lost 6 bases and J lost 0 bases. Germline-derived CDR1 and CDR2 are LNHNV and YYDKDF (reference sequence).

CDR3 region: CASSPSRGKVVSTDTQYF. CDR3 sequence (DNA): TGCGCCAGCAGCCCCTCTCGGGGTAAGGTTGTAAGCACAGATACGCAGTATTTT. The rearrangement uses TRBV4-1 and TRBJ2-3; perhaps TRBD2 as D (5 bases). Germline V gene data show CDR1 as MGHRA and CDR2 as YSYEKL. The ends were cut back, 4 bases at V and 0 bases at J, with 20 bases in the middle. This CDR3 contains 18 residues.

CDR3 sequence reads: CASRLTGALGNTIYF. The CDR3 bases are TGTGCCAGCAGGCTCACAGGGGCGTTGGGAAACACCATATATTTT. V gene TRBV28 combines with J gene TRBJ1-3, with 7 bases fitting TRBD1. Trimming took 6 bases from V and 4 from J; bases not matched to a gene: 9. Germline V CDR1 and CDR2: MDHEN, SYDVKM. The CDR3 has 15 amino acids.

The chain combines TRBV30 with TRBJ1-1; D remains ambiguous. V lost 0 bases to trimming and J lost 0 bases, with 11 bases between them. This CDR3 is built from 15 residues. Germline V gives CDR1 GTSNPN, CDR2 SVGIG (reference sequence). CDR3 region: CAWSVLSSLNTEAFF. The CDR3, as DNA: TGTGCCTGGAGTGTCTTGAGCTCCCTGAACACTGAAGCTTTCTTT.

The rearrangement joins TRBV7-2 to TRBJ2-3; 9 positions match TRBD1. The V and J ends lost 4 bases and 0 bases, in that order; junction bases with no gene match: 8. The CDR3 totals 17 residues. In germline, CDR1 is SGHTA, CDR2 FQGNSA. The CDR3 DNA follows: TGTGCCAGCAGCTCCGGGACAGGGTTACTTAGCACAGATACGCAGTATTTT. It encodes CASSSGTGLLSTDTQYF.

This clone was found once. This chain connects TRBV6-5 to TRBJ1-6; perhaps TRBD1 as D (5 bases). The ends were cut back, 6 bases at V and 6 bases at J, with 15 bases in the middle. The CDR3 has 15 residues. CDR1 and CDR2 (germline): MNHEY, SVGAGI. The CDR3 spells CASRPRDPSNSPLHF. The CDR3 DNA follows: TGTGCCAGCAGACCCCGGGACCCTTCTAATTCACCCCTCCACTTT.

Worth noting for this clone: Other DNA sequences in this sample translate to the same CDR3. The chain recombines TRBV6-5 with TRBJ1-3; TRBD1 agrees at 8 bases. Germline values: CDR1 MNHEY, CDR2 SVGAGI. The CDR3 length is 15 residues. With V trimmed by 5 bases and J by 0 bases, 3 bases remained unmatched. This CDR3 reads CASSRQGSSGNTIYF. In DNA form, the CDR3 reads TGTGCCAGCAGTCGACAGGGGAGCTCTGGAAACACCATATATTTT.

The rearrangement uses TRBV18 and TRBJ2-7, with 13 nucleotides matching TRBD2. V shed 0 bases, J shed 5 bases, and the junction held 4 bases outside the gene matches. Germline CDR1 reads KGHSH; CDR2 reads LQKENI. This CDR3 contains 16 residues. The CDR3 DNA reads TGTGCCAGCTCACCACCCGGGACTAGCGGGAACGACGAGCAGTACTTC. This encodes CASSPPGTSGNDEQYF.

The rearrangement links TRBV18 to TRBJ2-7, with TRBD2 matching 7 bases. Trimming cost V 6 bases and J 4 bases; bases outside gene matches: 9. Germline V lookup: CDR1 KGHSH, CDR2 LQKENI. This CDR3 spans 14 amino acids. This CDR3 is CASSPYTGGYEQYF. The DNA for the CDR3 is TGTGCCAGCTCCCCCTACACGGGAGGATACGAGCAGTACTTC.

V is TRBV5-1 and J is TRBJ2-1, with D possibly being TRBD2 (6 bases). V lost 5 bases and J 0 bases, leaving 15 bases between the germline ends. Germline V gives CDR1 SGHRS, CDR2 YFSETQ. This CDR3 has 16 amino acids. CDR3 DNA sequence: TGCGCCAGCAGTTGGGGGGACGGAGTCTCCTACAATGAGCAGTTCTTC. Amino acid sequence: CASSWGDGVSYNEQFF.

CDR3 sequence reads: CASSPPRRGTEETQYF. The DNA for the CDR3 is TGTGCCAGCTCACCACCGCGGAGGGGGACCGAGGAGACCCAGTACTTC. The chain couples TRBV18 to TRBJ2-5; TRBD1 or TRBD2 may be the D gene (6 bases each). The CDR3 runs 16 residues. The V gene lost 0 bases and the J gene lost 5 bases, with 16 bases spanning the gap. Germline V gene data show CDR1 as KGHSH and CDR2 as LQKENI. Complete variable domain (other parts from reference TRBV18 and TRBJ2-5): NAGVMQNPRHLVRRRGQEARLRCSPMKGHSHVYWYRQLPEEGLKFMVYLQKENIIDESGMPKERFSAEFPKEGPSILRIQQVVRGDSAAYFCASSPPRRGTEETQYFGPGTRLLVL.

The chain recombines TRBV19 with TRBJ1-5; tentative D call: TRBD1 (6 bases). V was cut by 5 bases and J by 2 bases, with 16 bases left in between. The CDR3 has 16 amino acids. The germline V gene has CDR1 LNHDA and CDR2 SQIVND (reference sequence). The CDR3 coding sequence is TGTGCCAGTAGTGCCCGCGGGGAGGGGGGCAATCAGCCCCAGCATTTT. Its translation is CASSARGEGGNQPQHF.

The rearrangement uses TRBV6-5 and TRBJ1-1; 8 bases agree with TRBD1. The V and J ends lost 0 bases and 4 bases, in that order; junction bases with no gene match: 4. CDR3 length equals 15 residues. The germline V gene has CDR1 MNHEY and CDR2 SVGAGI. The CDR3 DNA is TGTGCCAGCAGTTACTCCACCGGGACAGGCACTGAAGCTTTCTTT. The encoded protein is CASSYSTGTGTEAFF.

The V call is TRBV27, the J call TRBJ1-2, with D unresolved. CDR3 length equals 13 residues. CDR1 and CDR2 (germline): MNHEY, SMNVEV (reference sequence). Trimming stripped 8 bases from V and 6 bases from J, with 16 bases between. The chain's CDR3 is CASRAAGRHGYTF. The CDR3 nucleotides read TGTGCCAGCCGGGCGGCGGGCCGCCATGGCTACACCTTC.